Listed here are 7 T cell receptor beta chains from one sample, sequenced in a study of identical twins. TCRdb ran MiXCR on the 5' RACE reads and lists one entry per CDR3 protein. The sample records approximately 680,000 distinct CDR3 sequences, under 8.5% being singletons. This same sample was also part of a study on yellow fever vaccine responses in identical twins.

Sequencing input: PBMCs. Receptors originate from a woman between 18 and 30 years old in good health.

This clonotype was found many times. This chain's CDR3 is CASTGPGQETQYF. The CDR3 DNA reads TGTGCCAGCACTGGGCCAGGCCAAGAGACCCAGTACTTC. The chain uses TRBV9 and TRBJ2-5; D gene unclear. The CDR3 contains 13 residues. Germline V gene lookup returns CDR1 SGDLS and CDR2 YYNGEE. V lost 6 bases to trimming and J lost 1 base, with 10 bases between them.

This clonotype was found many times. The V and J genes are TRBV20-1 and TRBJ2-1; 7 nucleotides match TRBD2. This CDR3 comprises 15 residues. The J segment lost 7 bases and the V segment lost 1 base, leaving 10 bases of the junction unmatched. CDR1 is DFQATT and CDR2 is SNEGSKA in the germline V gene (reference sequence). CDR3 DNA: TGCAGTGCTAGAGTTTCAAGCGGGGCCTGGAATGAGCAGTTCTTC. Amino acids: CSARVSSGAWNEQFF.

This clonotype occurred a few times. The chain uses TRBV12-3 or TRBV12-4 and TRBJ2-5; 8 bases agree with TRBD1. This CDR3 has 12 amino acids. CDR3 amino acids: CECGQGEETQYF. CDR3 in DNA: TGTGAATGTGGACAGGGCGAAGAGACCCAGTACTTC.

The sample holds a few counts of this clonotype. This chain uses TRBV11-2 with TRBJ2-1; D might be TRBD2 (6 bases). This CDR3 comprises 12 residues. CDR1 and CDR2 (germline): SGHAT, FQNNGV. The germline V and J ends were trimmed by 5 bases and 10 bases, with 12 bases remaining between them. The CDR3 DNA reads as TGTGCCAGCAGCGCACTTCGGGGGGAGCAGTTCTTC. This gives the protein CASSALRGEQFF.

This clonotype came up a few times. V is TRBV7-6 and J is TRBJ1-1; D ambiguous. CDR1 is SGHVS, CDR2 FNYEAQ, per germline. V gave up 6 bases and J gave up 4 bases, with 12 bases separating them. The CDR3 sequence is 13 residues long. CDR3 in DNA: TGTGCCAGCAGGGAAGGGTTGGGCACTGAAGCTTTCTTT. Its translation: CASREGLGTEAFF. Drawing the rest from reference TRBV7-6 and TRBJ1-1, the complete variable domain is GAGVSQSPRYKVTKRGQDVALRCDPISGHVSLYWYRQALGQGPEFLTYFNYEAQQDKSGLPNDRFSAERPEGSISTLTIQRTEQRDSAMYRCASREGLGTEAFFGQGTRLTVV.

This clonotype occurred a few times. This CDR3 is CASSLGGREAESTF. For the CDR3, the DNA is TGCGCCAGCAGCTTGGGAGGCCGAGAGGCGGAAAGCACCTTC. This chain connects TRBV5-1 to TRBJ1-2; no clear D gene. CDR1 is SGHRS and CDR2 is YFSETQ in the germline V gene. This CDR3 is built from 14 residues. V lost 0 bases and J lost 13, with 19 bases in between.

This clonotype came up a few times. The rearrangement links TRBV19 to TRBJ1-6; D is undetermined. Trimming left V 6 bases short and J 10 bases short, with 16 bases between. Germline lookup yields CDR1 LNHDA and CDR2 SQIVND (reference sequence). The CDR3 runs 14 residues. In nucleotides, the CDR3 is TGTGCCAGTAGCGTAAGATCCGAGGGATCACCCCTCCACTTT. Translating it yields CASSVRSEGSPLHF.